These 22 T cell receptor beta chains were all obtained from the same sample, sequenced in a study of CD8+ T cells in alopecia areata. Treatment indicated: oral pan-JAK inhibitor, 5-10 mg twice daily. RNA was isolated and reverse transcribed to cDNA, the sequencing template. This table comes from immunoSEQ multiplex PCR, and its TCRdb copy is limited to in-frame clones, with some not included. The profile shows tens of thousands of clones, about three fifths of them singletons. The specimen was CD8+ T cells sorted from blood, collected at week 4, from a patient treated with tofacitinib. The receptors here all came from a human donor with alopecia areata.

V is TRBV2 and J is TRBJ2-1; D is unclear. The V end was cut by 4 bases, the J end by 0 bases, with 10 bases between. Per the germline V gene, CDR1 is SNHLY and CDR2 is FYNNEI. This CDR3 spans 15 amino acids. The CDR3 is CASSASESSYNEQFF. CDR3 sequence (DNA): TGTGCCAGCAGTGCAAGCGAGAGCTCCTACAATGAGCAGTTCTTC.

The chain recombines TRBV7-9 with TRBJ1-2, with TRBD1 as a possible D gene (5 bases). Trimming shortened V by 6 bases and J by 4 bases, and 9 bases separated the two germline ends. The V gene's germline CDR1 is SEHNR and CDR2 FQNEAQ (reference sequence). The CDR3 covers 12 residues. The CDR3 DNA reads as TGTGCCAGCAGGAAGGGGAGCTATGGCTACACCTTC. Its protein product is CASRKGSYGYTF. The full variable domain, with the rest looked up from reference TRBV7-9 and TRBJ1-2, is DTGVSQNPRHKITKRGQNVTFRCDPISEHNRLYWYRQTLGQGPEFLTYFQNEAQLEKSRLLSDRFSAERPKGSFSTLEIQRTEQGDSAMYLCASRKGSYGYTFGSGTRLTVV.

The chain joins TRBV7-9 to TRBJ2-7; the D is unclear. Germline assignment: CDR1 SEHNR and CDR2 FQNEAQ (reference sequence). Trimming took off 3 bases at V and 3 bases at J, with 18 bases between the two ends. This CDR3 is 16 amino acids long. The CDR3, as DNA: TGTGCCAGCAGCTTCCCCCCCTCGGACGGCTACTACGAGCAGTACTTC. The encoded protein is CASSFPPSDGYYEQYF.

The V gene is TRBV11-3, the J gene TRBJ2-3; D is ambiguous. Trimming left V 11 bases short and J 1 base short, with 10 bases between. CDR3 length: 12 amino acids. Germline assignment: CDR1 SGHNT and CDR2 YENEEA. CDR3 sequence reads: CAPSRCTDTQYF. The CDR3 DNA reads TGTGCCCCCAGTAGGTGCACAGATACGCAGTATTTT.

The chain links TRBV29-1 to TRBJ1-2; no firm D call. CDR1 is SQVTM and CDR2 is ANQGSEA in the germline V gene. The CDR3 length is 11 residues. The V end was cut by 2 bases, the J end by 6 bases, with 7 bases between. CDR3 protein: CSVERWDGYTF. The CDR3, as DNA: TGCAGCGTTGAACGTTGGGATGGCTACACCTTC.

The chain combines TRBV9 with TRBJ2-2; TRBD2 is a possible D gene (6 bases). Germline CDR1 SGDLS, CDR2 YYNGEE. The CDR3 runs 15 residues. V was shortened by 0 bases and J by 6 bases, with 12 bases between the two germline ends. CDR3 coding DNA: TGTGCCAGCAGCGTAGATGGGAGGAGGGCCGGGGAGCTGTTTTTT. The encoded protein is CASSVDGRRAGELFF.

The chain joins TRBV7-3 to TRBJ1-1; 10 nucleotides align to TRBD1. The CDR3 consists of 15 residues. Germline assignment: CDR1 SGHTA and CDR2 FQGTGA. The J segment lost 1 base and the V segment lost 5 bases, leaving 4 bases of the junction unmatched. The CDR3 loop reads CASSKDRGPNTEAFF. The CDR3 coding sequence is TGTGCCAGCAGCAAAGACAGGGGGCCGAACACTGAAGCTTTCTTT.

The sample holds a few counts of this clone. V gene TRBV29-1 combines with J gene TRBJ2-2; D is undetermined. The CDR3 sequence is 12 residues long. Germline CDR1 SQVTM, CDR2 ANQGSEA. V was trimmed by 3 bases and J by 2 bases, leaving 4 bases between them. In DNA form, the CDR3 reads TGCAGCGTTGAGATCAACACCGGGGAGCTGTTTTTT. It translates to CSVEINTGELFF.

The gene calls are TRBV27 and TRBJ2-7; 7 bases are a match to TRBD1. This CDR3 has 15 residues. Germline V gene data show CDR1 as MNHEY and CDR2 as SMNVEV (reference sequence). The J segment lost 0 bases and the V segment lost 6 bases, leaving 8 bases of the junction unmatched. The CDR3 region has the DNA TGTGCCAGCAGCCTGACAGGGACCAACTCCTACGAGCAGTACTTC. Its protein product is CASSLTGTNSYEQYF.

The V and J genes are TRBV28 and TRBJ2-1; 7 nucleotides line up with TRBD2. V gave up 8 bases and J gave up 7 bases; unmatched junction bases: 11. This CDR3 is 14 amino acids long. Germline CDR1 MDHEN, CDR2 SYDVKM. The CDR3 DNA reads TGTGCCAGCGGGTCTAGCGGATCCCCGAATGAGCAGTTCTTC. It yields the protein CASGSSGSPNEQFF.

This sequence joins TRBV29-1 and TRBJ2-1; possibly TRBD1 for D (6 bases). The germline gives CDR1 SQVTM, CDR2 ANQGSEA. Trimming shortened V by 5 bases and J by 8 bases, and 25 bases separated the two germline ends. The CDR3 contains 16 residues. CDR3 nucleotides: TGCAGCGTTACCACCCGAACCAGGAGACAGGTCGATGAGCAGTTCTTC. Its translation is CSVTTRTRRQVDEQFF.

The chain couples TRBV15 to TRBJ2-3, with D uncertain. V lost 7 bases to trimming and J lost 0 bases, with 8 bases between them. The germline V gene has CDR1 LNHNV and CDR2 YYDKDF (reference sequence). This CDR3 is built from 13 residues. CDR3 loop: CATMTPSTDTQYF. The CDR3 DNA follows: TGTGCCACCATGACCCCTAGCACAGATACGCAGTATTTT.

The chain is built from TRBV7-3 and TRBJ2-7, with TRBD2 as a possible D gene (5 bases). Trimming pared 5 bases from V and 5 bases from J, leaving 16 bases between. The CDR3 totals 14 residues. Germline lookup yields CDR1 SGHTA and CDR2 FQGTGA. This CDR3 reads CASSNRAVANEQYF. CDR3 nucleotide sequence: TGTGCCAGCAGCAACCGAGCGGTTGCTAACGAGCAGTACTTC.

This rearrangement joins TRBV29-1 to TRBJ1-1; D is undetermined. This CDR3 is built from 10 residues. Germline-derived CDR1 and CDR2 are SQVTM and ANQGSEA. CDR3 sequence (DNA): TGCAGGCTGGGGAACACTGAAGCTTTCTTT. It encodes CRLGNTEAFF.

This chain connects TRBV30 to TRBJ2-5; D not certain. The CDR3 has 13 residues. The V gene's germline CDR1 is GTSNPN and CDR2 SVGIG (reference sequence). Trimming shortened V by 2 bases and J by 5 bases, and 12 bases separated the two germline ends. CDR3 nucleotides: TGTGCCTGGAGTTACGGCCAGACGGAGACCCAGTACTTC. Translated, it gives CAWSYGQTETQYF.

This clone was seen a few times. CDR3 residues: CAWFGTVEAFF. CDR3 sequence (DNA): TGTGCCTGGTTCGGGACGGTTGAAGCTTTCTTT. This chain connects TRBV30 to TRBJ1-1; perhaps TRBD1 as D (5 bases). The CDR3 contains 11 residues. The V end lost 5 bases, the J end lost 7 bases, and 11 bases lay between the germline ends. Germline loops: CDR1 GTSNPN, CDR2 SVGIG (reference sequence).

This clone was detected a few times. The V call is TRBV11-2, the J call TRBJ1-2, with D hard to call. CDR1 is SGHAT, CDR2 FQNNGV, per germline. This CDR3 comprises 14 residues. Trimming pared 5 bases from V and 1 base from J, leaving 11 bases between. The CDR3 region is CASSKGRFNYGYTF. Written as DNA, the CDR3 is TGTGCCAGCAGCAAGGGCAGATTTAACTATGGCTACACCTTC.

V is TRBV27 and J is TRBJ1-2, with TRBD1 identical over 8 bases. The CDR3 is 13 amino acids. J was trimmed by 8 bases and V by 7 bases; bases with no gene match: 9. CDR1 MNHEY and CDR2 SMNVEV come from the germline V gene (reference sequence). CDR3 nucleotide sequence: TGTGCCAGCACCGGGGACAGGACTCGCGGCTACACCTTC. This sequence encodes CASTGDRTRGYTF.

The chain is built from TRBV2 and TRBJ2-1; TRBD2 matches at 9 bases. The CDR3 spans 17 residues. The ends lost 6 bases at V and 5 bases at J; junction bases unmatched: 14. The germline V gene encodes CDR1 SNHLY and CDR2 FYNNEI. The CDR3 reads CASRASFGGGADNEQFF. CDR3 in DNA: TGTGCCAGCAGGGCTTCCTTCGGCGGGGGGGCCGACAATGAGCAGTTCTTC. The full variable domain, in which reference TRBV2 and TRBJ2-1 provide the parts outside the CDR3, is EPEVTQTPSHQVTQMGQEVILRCVPISNHLYFYWYRQILGQKVEFLVSFYNNEISEKSEIFDDQFSVERPDGSNFTLKIRSTKLEDSAMYFCASRASFGGGADNEQFFGPGTRLTVL.

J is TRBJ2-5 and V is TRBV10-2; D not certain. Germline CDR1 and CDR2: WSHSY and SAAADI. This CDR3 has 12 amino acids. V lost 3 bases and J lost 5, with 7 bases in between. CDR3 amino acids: CASSDVLETQYF. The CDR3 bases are TGCGCCAGCAGTGATGTCCTGGAGACCCAGTACTTC.

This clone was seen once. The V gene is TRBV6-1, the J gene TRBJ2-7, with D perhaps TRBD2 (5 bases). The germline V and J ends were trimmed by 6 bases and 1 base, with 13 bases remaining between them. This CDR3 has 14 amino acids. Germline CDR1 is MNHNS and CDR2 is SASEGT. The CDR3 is CASSLQSGSYEQYF. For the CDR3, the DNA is TGTGCCAGCAGCCTTCAGAGCGGTTCCTACGAGCAGTACTTC.

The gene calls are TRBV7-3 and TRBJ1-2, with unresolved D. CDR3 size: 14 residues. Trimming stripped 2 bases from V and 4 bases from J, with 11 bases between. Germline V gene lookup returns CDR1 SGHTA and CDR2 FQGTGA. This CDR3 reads CASSLVGSSYGYTF. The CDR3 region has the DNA TGTGCCAGCAGCTTAGTGGGCTCCAGCTATGGCTACACCTTC.